The T cell receptor (beta chain) under discussion was sequenced for a study of neurological immune-mediated disorders. This clonotype has ten or more counts. TCRdb processed the 5' RACE reads anew with MiXCR; each CDR3 protein has one entry. The table records 35,000 to 40,000 distinct CDR3 sequences, roughly 2.5% of them present only once. The CDR3 is 15 residues long. Trimming cost V 7 bases and J 2 bases; bases outside gene matches: 8. Germline assignment: CDR1 MDHEN and CDR2 SYDVKM. The chain joins TRBV28 to TRBJ2-5, with 9 bases identical to TRBD1. What was sequenced was PBMCs. This sequence was found in a man between 50 and 59 years old with multiple sclerosis. The CDR3 bases are TGTGCCAGCACCCGGACAGGGGTCTTTCAAGAGACCCAGTACTTC. Translating it yields CASTRTGVFQETQYF. The full variable domain, with the rest looked up from reference TRBV28 and TRBJ2-5, is DVKVTQSSRYLVKRTGEKVFLECVQDMDHENMFWYRQDPGLGLRLIYFSYDVKMKEKGDIPEGYSVSREKKERFSLILESASTNQTSMYLCASTRTGVFQETQYFGPGTRLLVL.